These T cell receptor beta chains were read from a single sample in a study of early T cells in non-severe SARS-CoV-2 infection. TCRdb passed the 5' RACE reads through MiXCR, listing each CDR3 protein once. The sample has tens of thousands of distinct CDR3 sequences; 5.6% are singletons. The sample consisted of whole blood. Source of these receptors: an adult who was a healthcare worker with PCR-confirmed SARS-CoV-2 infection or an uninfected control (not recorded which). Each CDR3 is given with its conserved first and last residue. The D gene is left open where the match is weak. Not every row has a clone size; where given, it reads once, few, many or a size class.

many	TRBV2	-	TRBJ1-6	CASSIRPSLSSYNSPLHF	TGTGCCAGCAGTATACGCCCGTCTCTCAGCTCCTATAATTCACCCCTCCACTTT
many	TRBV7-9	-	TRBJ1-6	CASSGGVEGNSPLHF	TGTGCCAGCAGTGGAGGGGTTGAAGGTAATTCACCCCTCCACTTT
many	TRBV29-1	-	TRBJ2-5	CSVAPQGRETQYF	TGCAGCGTTGCCCCACAGGGCAGGGAGACCCAGTACTTC
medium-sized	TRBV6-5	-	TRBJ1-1	CASSSVTGSQTQAFF	TGTGCCAGCAGTTCCGTTACCGGGAGCCAAACGCAGGCTTTCTTT
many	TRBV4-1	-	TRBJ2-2	CATRENTGELFF	TGCGCCACCCGAGAGAACACCGGGGAGCTGTTTTTT
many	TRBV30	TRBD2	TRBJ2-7	CAWTRAGLAYEQYF	TGTGCCTGGACCCGGGCGGGACTAGCGTACGAGCAGTACTTC
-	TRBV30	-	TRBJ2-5	CAWSGDRGETQYF	TGTGCCTGGAGTGGAGACCGAGGAGAGACCCAGTACTTC
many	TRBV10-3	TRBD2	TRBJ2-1	CAIGGLLSGVNEQFF	TGTGCCATCGGCGGGCTGCTTAGCGGGGTGAATGAGCAGTTCTTC
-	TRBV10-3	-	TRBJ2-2	CAISEGYAGELFF	TGTGCCATCAGCGAAGGGTACGCCGGGGAGCTGTTTTTT
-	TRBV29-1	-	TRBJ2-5	CSVGPNQETQYF	TGCAGCGTCGGACCGAACCAAGAGACCCAGTACTTC
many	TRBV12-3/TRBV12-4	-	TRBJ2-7	CASSFGGAYEQYF	TGTGCCAGCAGTTTCGGAGGGGCCTACGAGCAGTACTTC